This T cell receptor beta chain stems from a study of T cell responses to AZD1222 COVID-19 vaccine. Study observations and caveats: In all cases, repertoires were sampled only after the peak T cell response. CD4 TCRs associated with vaccination spanned spike, dominating at 160-218 and 743-854.

As to this clone: Its antigen remains unknown.

TCRdb's table, derived via immunoSEQ multiplex PCR, lists solely in-frame clones and lacks some. This sample has roughly 140,000 clones, with 80% to 95% found just once. This CDR3 has 15 amino acids. This TCR was recovered from an adult in good health. V is TRBV1 and J is TRBJ2-7; TRBD2, the table's D call, lacks a check against the DNA. TRBV1 is reported as a pseudogene. Sequencing used peripheral blood, obtained on day 0 of MenACWY control vaccination. CDR3 coding DNA: TGCACCAGCAGCCAGAGTCCTTCGGAGACCTACGAGCAGTACTTC. Protein sequence: CTSSQSPSETYEQYF.